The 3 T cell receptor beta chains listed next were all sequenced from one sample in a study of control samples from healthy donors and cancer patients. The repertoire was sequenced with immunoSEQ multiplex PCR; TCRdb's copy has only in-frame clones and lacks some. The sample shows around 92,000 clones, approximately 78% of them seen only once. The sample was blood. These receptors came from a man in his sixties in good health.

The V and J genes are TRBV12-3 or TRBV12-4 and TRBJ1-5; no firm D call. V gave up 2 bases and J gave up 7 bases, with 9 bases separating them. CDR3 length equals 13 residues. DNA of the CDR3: TGTGCCAGCAGTTTATTGTCGGGCCAGCCCCAGCATTTT. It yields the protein CASSLLSGQPQHF.

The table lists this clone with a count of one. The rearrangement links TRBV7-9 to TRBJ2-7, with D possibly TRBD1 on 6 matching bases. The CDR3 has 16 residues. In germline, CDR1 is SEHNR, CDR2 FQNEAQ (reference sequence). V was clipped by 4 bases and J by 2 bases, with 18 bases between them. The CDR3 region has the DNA TGTGCCAGCAGCTCGCGCAGGGGCAGGGTTACCTACGAGCAGTACTTC. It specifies CASSSRRGRVTYEQYF.

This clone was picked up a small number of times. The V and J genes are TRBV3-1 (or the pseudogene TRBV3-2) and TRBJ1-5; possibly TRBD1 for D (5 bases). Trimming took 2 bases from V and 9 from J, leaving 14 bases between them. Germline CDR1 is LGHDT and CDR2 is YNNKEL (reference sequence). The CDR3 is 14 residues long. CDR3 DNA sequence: TGTGCCAGCAGCCAACTCCGGGACCACTCGCCCCAGCATTTT. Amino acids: CASSQLRDHSPQHF.